This T cell receptor beta chain derives from a study of control samples from healthy donors and cancer patients. TCRdb's copy holds only in-frame clones and misses some; the assay was immunoSEQ multiplex PCR. The repertoire includes about 270,000 clones, roughly 82% of them detected once, and 10% to 15% sits in the top ten. The CDR3 has 14 residues. Germline loops: CDR1 SGHRS, CDR2 YFSETQ. The V end was cut by 4 bases, the J end by 6 bases, with 16 bases between. The sequence came from a woman aged 55-69 years with lung cancer. The chain carries TRBV5-1 and TRBJ1-2, with D possibly matching TRBD1 (5 bases). Sequenced: PBMCs. The CDR3 DNA sequence: TGCGCCAGCAGCCCCGGCCCAGGGAACGATGGCTACACCTTC. It yields the protein CASSPGPGNDGYTF.